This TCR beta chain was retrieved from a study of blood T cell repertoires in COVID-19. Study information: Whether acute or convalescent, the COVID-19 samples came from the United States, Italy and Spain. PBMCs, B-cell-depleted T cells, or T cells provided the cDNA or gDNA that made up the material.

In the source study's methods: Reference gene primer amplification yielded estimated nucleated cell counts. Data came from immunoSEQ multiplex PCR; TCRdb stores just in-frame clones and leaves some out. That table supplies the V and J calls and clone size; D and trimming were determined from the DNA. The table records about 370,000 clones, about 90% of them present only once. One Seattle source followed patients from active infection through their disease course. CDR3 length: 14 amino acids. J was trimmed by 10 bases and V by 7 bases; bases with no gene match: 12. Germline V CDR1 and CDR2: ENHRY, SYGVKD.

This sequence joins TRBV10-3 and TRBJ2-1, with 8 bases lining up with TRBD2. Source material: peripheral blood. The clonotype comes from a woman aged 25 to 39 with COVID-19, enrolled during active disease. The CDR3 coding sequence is TGTGCCATCAACCCGGGACTAGTACGAGGGGAGCAGTTCTTC. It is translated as CAINPGLVRGEQFF.